This T cell receptor (beta chain) was sequenced in a study of T cell responses to AZD1222 COVID-19 vaccine. Study-wide results and caveats: Baseline seropositivity occurred in only six AZD1222 recipients. Repertoires were collected only later (after the peak T cell response had occurred). White British people made up most donors, females outnumbered males, and clonal diversity was possibly underestimated.

The CDR3 extends over 15 amino acids. From germline, CDR1 is LGHNA and CDR2 YSLEER. V was pared by 4 bases and J by 1 base, with 13 bases between. For this clone: Its matching antigen is unknown.

TCRdb keeps only in-frame clones here, not all; method: immunoSEQ multiplex PCR. The profile shows 130,000 or so clones, more than 80% of them singletons. This clonotype was obtained from an adult who received the MenACWY meningococcal vaccine as a control. Source: peripheral blood, taken 28 days after the second dose of the MenACWY control vaccine. The chain is built from TRBV4-3 and TRBJ1-1, with no clear D. The CDR3 region has the DNA TGCGCCAGCAGCCGATGGGCACATCAGAACACTGAAGCTTTCTTT. The encoded protein is CASSRWAHQNTEAFF.